These 25 T cell receptor beta chains were all obtained from the same sample, sequenced in a study of blood T cells in healthy people across ages. A sample-barcoded 5' primer and a J-beta primer mix were used in a second PCR of roughly 7 to 11 cycles. TCRdb re-derived calls from the 5' RACE reads in MiXCR, one entry per CDR3 protein. The sample includes fewer than 2 million distinct CDR3 sequences, roughly two fifths seen only once; the top ten take 23%. The specimen was blood. The receptors originated from a human donor in good health.

This clonotype was seen a handful of times. This chain uses TRBV7-9 with TRBJ2-4; tentative D call: TRBD1 (5 bases). The DNA matches TRBJ2-7 better at its end, which makes the J call doubtful. The germline CDR1 and CDR2 sequences are SEHNR and FQNEAQ (reference sequence). CDR3 length equals 15 residues. CDR3 protein: CASSHTTTEVYEQYF. DNA for the CDR3: TGTGCCAGCAGCCACACAACGACAGAGGTCTACGAGCAGTACTTC.

The chain couples TRBV7-7 to TRBJ2-5; D is perhaps TRBD1 or TRBD2 (6 bases each). The V and J ends lost 5 bases and 4 bases respectively, with 17 bases between them. Germline CDR1 SSHAT, CDR2 FNYEAQ (reference sequence). CDR3 size: 15 residues. CDR3 coding DNA: TGTGCCAGCAGCCCCCTTGGGGGGCCCACAGAGACCCAGTACTTC. It is translated as CASSPLGGPTETQYF.

This clonotype has just a few counts. The CDR3 region is CASSRQGESTDTQYF. The CDR3 DNA reads TGCGCCAGCAGCCGACAGGGTGAAAGCACAGATACGCAGTATTTT. The V gene is TRBV5-1, the J gene TRBJ2-3, with 7 nucleotides matching TRBD1. The V gene's germline CDR1 is SGHRS and CDR2 YFSETQ. This CDR3 has 15 amino acids. The J segment lost 0 bases and the V segment lost 4 bases, leaving 5 bases of the junction unmatched.

The chain has TRBV13 and TRBJ2-7, with D possibly being TRBD2 (5 bases). The J call could be wrong; TRBJ2-5 is a better fit for the DNA end. The germline V gene has CDR1 PRHDT and CDR2 FYEKMQ (reference sequence). The CDR3 is made up of 15 amino acids. The CDR3 region has the DNA TGTGCCAGCAGCTTAGGCCGGAGGATGGTGGGGACCCAGTACTTC. The encoded protein is CASSLGRRMVGTQYF.

Only a few counts were recorded for this clonotype. This chain joins TRBV20-1 and TRBJ2-7, with TRBD1 as a possible D gene (6 bases). The germline gives CDR1 DFQATT, CDR2 SNEGSKA (reference sequence). The CDR3 length is 13 residues. Between the trimmed V and J ends, which lost 5 bases and 0 bases, there was a span of 11 bases. The CDR3 nucleotides are TGCAGTGCTGCCCAGGGGATCTCCTACGAGCAGTACTTC. This sequence encodes CSAAQGISYEQYF.

The chain joins TRBV15 to TRBJ1-2; D is perhaps TRBD1 (6 bases). Germline values: CDR1 LNHNV, CDR2 YYDKDF (reference sequence). Between the trimmed V and J ends, which lost 5 bases and 4 bases, there was a span of 20 bases. This CDR3 region has 16 residues. This CDR3 reads CATSVGHQFSAYGYTF. In DNA, the CDR3 is TGTGCCACCAGCGTGGGACACCAGTTCAGCGCCTATGGCTACACCTTC.

The chain links TRBV5-6 to TRBJ1-4; possible D gene TRBD1, 5 bases. Per germline, CDR1 SGHDT and CDR2 YYEEEE. The ends were cut back, 3 bases at V and 7 bases at J, with 13 bases in the middle. The CDR3 has 14 amino acids. In nucleotides, the CDR3 is TGTGCCAGCAGCTCCGGGACCGTGGGTGAAAAACTGTTTTTT. Its translation is CASSSGTVGEKLFF.

This clonotype was seen a few times. The chain uses TRBV5-1 and TRBJ1-4; TRBD1 is a possible D gene (5 bases). The CDR3 is made up of 15 amino acids. Germline-derived CDR1 and CDR2 are SGHRS and YFSETQ. V was cut by 5 bases and J by 0 bases, with 11 bases left in between. CDR3 coding DNA: TGCGCCAGCAGAGGGGACTTGTCAACTAATGAAAAACTGTTTTTT. As protein: CASRGDLSTNEKLFF.

V and J are TRBV4-1 and TRBJ2-5; D might be TRBD1 (6 bases). The J call may not be correct, given that the DNA end is closer to TRBJ2-7. Looked up from germline, CDR1 is MGHRA and CDR2 is YSYEKL. The CDR3 consists of 16 residues. CDR3 nucleotide sequence: TGCGCCAGCAGCCAAGCTTCCACTAGGGGACACTACGAGCAGTACTTC. This gives the protein CASSQASTRGHYEQYF.

This clonotype was seen only a few times. A much larger clonotype is one base distant, so this may be a read error. The chain is built from TRBV4-2 and TRBJ2-1; no definite D call. The V gene's germline CDR1 is LGHNA and CDR2 YNFKEQ. The CDR3 contains 14 residues. The V and J ends lost 4 bases and 5 bases respectively, with 12 bases between them. The CDR3 sequence: CASSRLGPDNEQFF. DNA for the CDR3: TGTGCCAGCAGCCGCCTCGGACCCGACAATGAGCAGTTCTTC.

This clonotype has more than one count but fewer than ten. This chain connects TRBV6-5 to TRBJ2-3; TRBD2 matches at 7 bases. Germline V gene sequence: CDR1 MNHEY, CDR2 SVGAGI. This CDR3 is 16 amino acids long. Trimming at V came to 2 bases and at J to 0 bases, leaving 5 bases not matched to a gene. CDR3: CASSYGTGGSTDTQYF. The CDR3 nucleotides are TGTGCCAGCAGTTACGGAACGGGGGGAAGCACAGATACGCAGTATTTT.

In the case of this clonotype: A read error is possible here, since a much larger clone lies one base away. The gene calls are TRBV10-3 and TRBJ2-1, with 8 bases fitting TRBD1. Per the germline V gene, CDR1 is ENHRY and CDR2 is SYGVKD. V shed 2 bases and J 10 bases; nucleotides not matched to a gene: 4. The CDR3 is 13 amino acids. The CDR3 DNA follows: TGTGCCATCAGTGAGACCCCAGGGGGCGAGCAGTTCTTC. Its protein product is CAISETPGGEQFF.

This sequence joins TRBV6-2 or TRBV6-3 and TRBJ1-5, with 8 bases matching TRBD1. The CDR3 spans 15 residues. CDR1 is MNHEY, CDR2 SVGEGT, per germline. With 0 bases clipped from V and 7 bases from J, the junction kept 5 bases outside the gene matches. The CDR3 region is CASSYSTGAWQPQHF. The CDR3 nucleotides read TGTGCCAGCAGTTACTCGACAGGGGCTTGGCAGCCCCAGCATTTT.

Concerning this clonotype itself: One end of the junction does not line up with germline, which may come from a read error. The J gene is TRBJ2-4, the V gene TRBV20-1; a possible D gene is TRBD2 (5 bases). The J call may be in error: the DNA end matches TRBJ2-7 better. The length of the CDR3 is 11 residues. Per the germline V gene, CDR1 is DFQATT and CDR2 is SNEGSKA (reference sequence). The CDR3 sequence: CSARGLVEQYF. CDR3 bases: TGCAGTGCCAGAGGACTTGTCGAGCAGTACTTC.

This clonotype was detected a few times. This rearrangement joins TRBV20-1 to TRBJ2-1; 8 bases fit TRBD2. V shed 5 bases and J 10 bases; nucleotides not matched to a gene: 10. The CDR3 runs 13 residues. CDR1 is DFQATT and CDR2 is SNEGSKA in the germline V gene (reference sequence). The CDR3 sequence: CSAAPSGGGEQFF. The CDR3 DNA is TGCAGTGCTGCCCCCTCGGGCGGGGGGGAGCAGTTCTTC.

This clonotype was seen only a few times. The V gene is TRBV5-1, the J gene TRBJ1-5, with D tentatively TRBD1 (5 bases). The CDR3 extends over 13 amino acids. CDR1 is SGHRS, CDR2 YFSETQ, per germline. V lost 4 bases, J lost 10 bases, and 15 bases lay in between. CDR3 region: CASSPTGPLPQHF. The CDR3 DNA sequence: TGCGCCAGCAGCCCAACGGGGCCCCTCCCCCAGCATTTT.

This clonotype has a handful of counts. This chain connects TRBV6-6 to TRBJ2-3; 9 bases fit TRBD2. CDR3 length equals 15 residues. J lost 7 bases, V lost 3 bases, and 8 bases had no gene match. Germline CDR1 reads MNHNY; CDR2 reads SVGAGI (reference sequence). The CDR3 coding sequence is TGTGCCAGCAGTTATATCGCGGGGGGGCCTTATACGCAGTATTTT. Protein: CASSYIAGGPYTQYF.

A note on this clonotype: One junction end does not reproduce the germline sequence, and a read error may be involved. The chain employs TRBV13 and TRBJ2-5; maybe TRBD1 (5 bases). The CDR3 extends over 15 amino acids. CDR1 is PRHDT and CDR2 is FYEKMQ in the germline V gene (reference sequence). CDR3 coding DNA: TGTGCCAGCAGCCTAGGCTTTACGACAGAAGAGACCCAGTACTTC. This codes for CASSLGFTTEETQYF.

The chain uses TRBV20-1 and TRBJ2-1; D might be TRBD1 (5 bases). Looked up from germline, CDR1 is DFQATT and CDR2 is SNEGSKA (reference sequence). The ends were cut back, 7 bases at V and 13 bases at J, with 23 bases in the middle. The CDR3 consists of 13 residues. As DNA, the CDR3 is TGCAGTGTACCAGGGCTGGTAAAAGAGACCCAGTTCTTC. This codes for CSVPGLVKETQFF.

This clonotype was counted a single time. CDR3 coding DNA: TGTGCCAGCAGTGACCTGACACGGAACCACGAGCAGTACTTC. Translation: CASSDLTRNHEQYF. The chain couples TRBV2 to TRBJ2-5, with D hard to call. The J call may not be correct, given that the DNA end is closer to TRBJ2-7. The V gene's germline CDR1 is SNHLY and CDR2 FYNNEI. This CDR3 contains 14 residues.

This clonotype was seen a few times. The chain joins TRBV28 to TRBJ2-4, with a possible D match to TRBD2 (5 bases). Trimming shortened V by 5 bases and J by 9 bases, and 11 bases separated the two germline ends. Germline V gives CDR1 MDHEN, CDR2 SYDVKM. The CDR3 contains 12 residues. The CDR3: CASSSGESIQYF. The CDR3 coding sequence is TGTGCCAGCAGTAGTGGGGAGAGCATTCAGTACTTC.

V usage is TRBV28 and J usage is TRBJ2-7, with D tentatively TRBD1 (5 bases). The CDR3 loop spans 18 amino acids. Trimming removed 1 base from V and 0 bases from J, with 19 bases in between. Germline CDR1 reads MDHEN; CDR2 reads SYDVKM. CDR3 region: CASSLSLMTVLLSYEQYF. The CDR3 DNA sequence: TGTGCCAGCAGTTTATCCCTTATGACAGTCCTACTCTCCTACGAGCAGTACTTC.

The chain is built from TRBV7-2 and TRBJ2-3; the D gene is possibly TRBD2 (6 bases). The germline V gene has CDR1 SGHTA and CDR2 FQGNSA. The ends were cut back, 5 bases at V and 2 bases at J, with 11 bases in the middle. The CDR3 contains 14 residues. Here the CDR3 DNA reads TGTGCCAGCAGCCGGGGGATTTTCACAGATACGCAGTATTTT. Amino acids: CASSRGIFTDTQYF.

The chain couples TRBV7-9 to TRBJ2-1; 16 bases agree with TRBD2. This CDR3 contains 16 residues. The junction had 6 bases not matched to a gene; V was cut back by 3 bases and J by 10 bases. Germline lookup yields CDR1 SEHNR and CDR2 FQNEAQ (reference sequence). The CDR3 DNA reads as TGTGCCAGCAGCTTCGGGACTAGCGGGGGGGCAGGAGAGCAGTTCTTC. It translates to CASSFGTSGGAGEQFF.

V usage is TRBV27 and J usage is TRBJ1-6, with TRBD1 matching over 7 bases. CDR3 size: 18 residues. J lost 8 bases, V lost 2 bases, and 15 bases had no gene match. Germline V gene sequence: CDR1 MNHEY, CDR2 SMNVEV (reference sequence). The CDR3: CASSLTGEAGGSYSPLHF. CDR3 bases: TGTGCCAGCAGTTTAACGGGCGAGGCAGGGGGGTCCTATTCACCCCTCCACTTT.